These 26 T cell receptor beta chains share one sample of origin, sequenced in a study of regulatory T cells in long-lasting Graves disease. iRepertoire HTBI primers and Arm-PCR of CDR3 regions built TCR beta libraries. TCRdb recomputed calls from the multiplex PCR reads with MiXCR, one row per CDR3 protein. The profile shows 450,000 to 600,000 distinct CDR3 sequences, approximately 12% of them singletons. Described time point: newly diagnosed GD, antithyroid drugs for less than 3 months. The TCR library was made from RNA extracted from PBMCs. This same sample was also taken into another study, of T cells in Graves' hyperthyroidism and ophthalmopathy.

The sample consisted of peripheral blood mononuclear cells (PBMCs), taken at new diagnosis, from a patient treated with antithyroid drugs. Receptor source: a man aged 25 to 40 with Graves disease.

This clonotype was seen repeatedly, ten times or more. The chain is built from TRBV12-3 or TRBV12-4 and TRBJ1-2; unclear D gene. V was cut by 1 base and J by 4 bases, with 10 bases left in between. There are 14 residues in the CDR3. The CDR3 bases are TGTGCCAGCAGTTTAGGGCCCTCCTCCTATGGCTACACCTTC. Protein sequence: CASSLGPSSYGYTF.

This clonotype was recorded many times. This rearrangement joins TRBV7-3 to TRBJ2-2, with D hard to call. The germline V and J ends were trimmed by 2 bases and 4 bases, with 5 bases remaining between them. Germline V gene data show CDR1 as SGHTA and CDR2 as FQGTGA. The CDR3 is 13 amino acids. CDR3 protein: CASSLYGTGELFF. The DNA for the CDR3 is TGTGCCAGCAGCTTATACGGCACCGGGGAGCTGTTTTTT. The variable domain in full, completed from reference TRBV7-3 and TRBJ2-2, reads GAGVSQTPSNKVTEKGKYVELRCDPISGHTALYWYRQSLGQGPEFLIYFQGTGAADDSGLPNDRFFAVRPEGSVSTLKIQRTERGDSAVYLCASSLYGTGELFFGEGSRLTVL.

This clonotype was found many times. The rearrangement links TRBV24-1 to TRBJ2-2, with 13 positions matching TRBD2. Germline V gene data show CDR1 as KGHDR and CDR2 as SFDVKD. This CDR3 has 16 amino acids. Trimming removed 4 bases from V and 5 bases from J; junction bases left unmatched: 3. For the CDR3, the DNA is TGTGCCACCAGTGACCCGGGACTAGCGGGGACCGGGGAGCTGTTTTTT. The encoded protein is CATSDPGLAGTGELFF.

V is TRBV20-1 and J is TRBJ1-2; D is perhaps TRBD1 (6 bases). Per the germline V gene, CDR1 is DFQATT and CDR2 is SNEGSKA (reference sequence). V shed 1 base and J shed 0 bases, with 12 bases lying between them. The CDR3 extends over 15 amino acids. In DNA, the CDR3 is TGCAGTGCTAGAGCTCCCGGGACATCTAACTATGGCTACACCTTC. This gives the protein CSARAPGTSNYGYTF.

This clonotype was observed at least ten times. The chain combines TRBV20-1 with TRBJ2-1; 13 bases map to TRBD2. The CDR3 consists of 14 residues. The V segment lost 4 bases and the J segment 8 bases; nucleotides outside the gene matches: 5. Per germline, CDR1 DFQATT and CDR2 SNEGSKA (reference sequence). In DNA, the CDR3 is TGCAGTGCTATCACTAGCGGGAGGGCCGATGAGCAGTTCTTC. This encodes CSAITSGRADEQFF.

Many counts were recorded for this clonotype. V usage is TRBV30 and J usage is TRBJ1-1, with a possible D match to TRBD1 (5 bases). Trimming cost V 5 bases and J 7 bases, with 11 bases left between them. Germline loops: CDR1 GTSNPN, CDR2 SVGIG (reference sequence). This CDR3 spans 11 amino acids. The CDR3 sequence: CAWDRDREAFF. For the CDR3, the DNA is TGTGCCTGGGACAGAGACCGTGAAGCTTTCTTT.

The CDR3 nucleotides read TGTGCCAGCAGCAGTAGAAACGGACCCGTCGTTGCATTTGATTTCTTT. Amino acid sequence: CASSSRNGPVVAFDFF. V and J are TRBV6-1 and TRBJ1-1; D is undetermined. The germline V gene encodes CDR1 MNHNS and CDR2 SASEGT. CDR3 size: 16 residues. The V end was cut by 6 bases, the J end by 13 bases, with 30 bases between.

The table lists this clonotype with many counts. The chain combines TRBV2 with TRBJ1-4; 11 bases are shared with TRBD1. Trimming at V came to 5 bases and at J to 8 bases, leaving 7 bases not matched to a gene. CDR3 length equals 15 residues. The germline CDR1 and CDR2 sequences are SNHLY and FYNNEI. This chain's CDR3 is CASSLGQGAREKLFF. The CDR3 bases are TGTGCCAGCAGTCTCGGACAGGGGGCTAGAGAAAAACTGTTTTTT.

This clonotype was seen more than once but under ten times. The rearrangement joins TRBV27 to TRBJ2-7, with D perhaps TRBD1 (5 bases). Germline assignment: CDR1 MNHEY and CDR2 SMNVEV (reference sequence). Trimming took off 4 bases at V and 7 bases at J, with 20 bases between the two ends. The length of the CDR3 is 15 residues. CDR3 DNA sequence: TGTGCCAGCAGTTCCCTCGGTTCAGGGCCCCTAGAGCAGTACTTC. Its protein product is CASSSLGSGPLEQYF.

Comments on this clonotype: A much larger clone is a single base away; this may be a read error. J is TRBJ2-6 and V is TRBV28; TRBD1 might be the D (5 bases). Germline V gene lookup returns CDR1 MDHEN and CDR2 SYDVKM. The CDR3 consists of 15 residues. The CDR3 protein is CASSLGVSGAHVLTF. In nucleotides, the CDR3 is TGTGCCAGCAGTTTAGGGGTCTCTGGGGCCCACGTCCTGACTTTC. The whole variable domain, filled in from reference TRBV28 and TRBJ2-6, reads DVKVTQSSRYLVKRTGEKVFLECVQDMDHENMFWYRQDPGLGLRLIYFSYDVKMKEKGDIPEGYSVSREKKERFSLILESASTNQTSMYLCASSLGVSGAHVLTFGAGSRLTVL.

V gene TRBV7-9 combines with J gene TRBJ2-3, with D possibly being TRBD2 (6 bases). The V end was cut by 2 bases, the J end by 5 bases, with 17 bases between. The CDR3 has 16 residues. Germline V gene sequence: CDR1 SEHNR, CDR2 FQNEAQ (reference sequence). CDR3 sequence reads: CASSLNRENGEDTQYF. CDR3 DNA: TGTGCCAGCAGCTTAAATCGGGAGAACGGAGAAGATACGCAGTATTTT.

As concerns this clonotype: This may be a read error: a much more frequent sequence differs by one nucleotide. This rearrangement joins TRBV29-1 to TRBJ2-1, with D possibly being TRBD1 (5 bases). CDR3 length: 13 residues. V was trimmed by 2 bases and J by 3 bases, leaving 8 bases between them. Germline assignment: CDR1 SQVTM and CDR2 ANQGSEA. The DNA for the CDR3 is TGCAGCGTTGAATCAGGGCTCTACAATGAGCAGTTCTTC. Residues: CSVESGLYNEQFF.

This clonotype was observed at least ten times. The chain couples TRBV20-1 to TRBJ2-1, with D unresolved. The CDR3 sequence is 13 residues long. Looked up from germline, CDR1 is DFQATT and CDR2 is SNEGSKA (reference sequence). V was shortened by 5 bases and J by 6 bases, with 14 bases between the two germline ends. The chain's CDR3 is CSAPLNAPNEQFF. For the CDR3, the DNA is TGCAGTGCTCCCCTTAACGCCCCCAATGAGCAGTTCTTC.

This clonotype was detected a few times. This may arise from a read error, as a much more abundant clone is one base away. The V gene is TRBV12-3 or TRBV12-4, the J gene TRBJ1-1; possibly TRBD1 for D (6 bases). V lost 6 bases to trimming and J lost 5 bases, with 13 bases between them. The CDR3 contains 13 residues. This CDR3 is CASRNRAGTEAFF. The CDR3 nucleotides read TGTGCCAGCAGGAACAGGGCAGGGACTGAAGCTTTCTTT.

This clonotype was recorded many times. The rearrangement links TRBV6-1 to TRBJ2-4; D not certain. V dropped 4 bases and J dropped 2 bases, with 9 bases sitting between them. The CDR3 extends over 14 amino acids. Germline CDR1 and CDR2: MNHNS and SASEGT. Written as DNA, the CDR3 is TGTGCCAGCAGTGCTGATCCAACCAAAAACATTCAGTACTTC. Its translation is CASSADPTKNIQYF.

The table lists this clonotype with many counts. The CDR3 protein is CSARSGVYRSPNYGYTF. DNA for the CDR3: TGCAGTGCTAGGTCCGGGGTCTACAGGAGCCCTAACTATGGCTACACCTTC. This chain connects TRBV20-1 to TRBJ1-2; D may be TRBD1 (5 bases). The CDR3 spans 17 residues. CDR1 and CDR2 (germline): DFQATT, SNEGSKA (reference sequence). The V end lost 3 bases, the J end lost 0 bases, and 20 bases lay between the germline ends.

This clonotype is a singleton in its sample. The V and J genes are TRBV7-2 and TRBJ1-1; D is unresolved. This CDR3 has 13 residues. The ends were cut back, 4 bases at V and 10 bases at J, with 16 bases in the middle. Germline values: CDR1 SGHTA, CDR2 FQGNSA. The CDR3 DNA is TGTGCCAGCAGCTCGTATACCGAAATTTTAGCTTTCTTT. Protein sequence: CASSSYTEILAFF.

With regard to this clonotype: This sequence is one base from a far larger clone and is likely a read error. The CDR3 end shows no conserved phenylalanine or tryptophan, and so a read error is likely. In nucleotides, the CDR3 is TGTGCCAGCACCCAGCGGGCAGGGGCCTCTCCCTCGGCAGATACGCAGTATCTT. This codes for CASTQRAGASPSADTQYL. The chain carries TRBV2 and TRBJ2-3, with D perhaps assigned TRBD1 or TRBD2 (6 bases each). This CDR3 region has 18 residues. V was cut by 7 bases and J by 4 bases, with 27 bases left in between. The V gene's germline CDR1 is SNHLY and CDR2 FYNNEI.

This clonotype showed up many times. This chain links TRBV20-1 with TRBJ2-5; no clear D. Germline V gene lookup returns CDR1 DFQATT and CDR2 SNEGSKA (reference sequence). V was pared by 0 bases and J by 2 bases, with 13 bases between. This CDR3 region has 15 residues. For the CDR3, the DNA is TGCAGTGCTAGAGACCGTTTAGCAGTTCAAGAGACCCAGTACTTC. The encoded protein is CSARDRLAVQETQYF.

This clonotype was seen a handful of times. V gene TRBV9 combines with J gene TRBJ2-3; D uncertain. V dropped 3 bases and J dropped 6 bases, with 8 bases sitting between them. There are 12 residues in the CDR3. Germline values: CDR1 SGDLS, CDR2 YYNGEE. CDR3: CASSALVDTQYF. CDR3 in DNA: TGTGCCAGCAGCGCGCTAGTGGATACGCAGTATTTT.

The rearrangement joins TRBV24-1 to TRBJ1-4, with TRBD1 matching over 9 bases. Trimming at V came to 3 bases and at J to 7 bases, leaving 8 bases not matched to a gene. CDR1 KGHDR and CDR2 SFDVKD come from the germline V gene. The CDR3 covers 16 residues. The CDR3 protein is CATSDHGQGSSEKLFF. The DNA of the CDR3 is TGTGCCACCAGTGATCATGGACAGGGGTCAAGTGAAAAACTGTTTTTT.

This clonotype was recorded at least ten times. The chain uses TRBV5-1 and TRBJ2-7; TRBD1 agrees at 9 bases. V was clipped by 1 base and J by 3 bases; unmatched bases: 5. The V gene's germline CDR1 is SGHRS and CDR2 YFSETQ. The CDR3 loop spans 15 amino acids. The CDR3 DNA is TGCGCCAGCAGCTTGAGCGGGACAGGGTACTACGAGCAGTACTTC. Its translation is CASSLSGTGYYEQYF.

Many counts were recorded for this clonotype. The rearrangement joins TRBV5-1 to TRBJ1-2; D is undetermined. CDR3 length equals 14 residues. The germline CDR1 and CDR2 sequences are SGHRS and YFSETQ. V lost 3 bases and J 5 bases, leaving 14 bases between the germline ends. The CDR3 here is CASSSRGGLYGYTF. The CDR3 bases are TGCGCCAGCAGCTCCCGGGGAGGACTTTATGGCTACACCTTC.

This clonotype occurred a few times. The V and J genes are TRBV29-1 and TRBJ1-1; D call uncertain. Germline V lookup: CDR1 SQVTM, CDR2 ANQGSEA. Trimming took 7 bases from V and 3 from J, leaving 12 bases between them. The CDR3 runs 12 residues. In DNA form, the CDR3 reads TGCAGCGCTAAGAAGGCGTACACTGAAGCTTTCTTT. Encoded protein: CSAKKAYTEAFF.

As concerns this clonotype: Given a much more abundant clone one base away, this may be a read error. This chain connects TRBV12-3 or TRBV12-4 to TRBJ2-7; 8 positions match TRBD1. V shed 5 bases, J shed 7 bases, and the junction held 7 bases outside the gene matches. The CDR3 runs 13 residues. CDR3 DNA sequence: TGTGCCAGCAGTCGGACAGGGTTGGGTGAGCAGTACTTC. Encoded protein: CASSRTGLGEQYF.

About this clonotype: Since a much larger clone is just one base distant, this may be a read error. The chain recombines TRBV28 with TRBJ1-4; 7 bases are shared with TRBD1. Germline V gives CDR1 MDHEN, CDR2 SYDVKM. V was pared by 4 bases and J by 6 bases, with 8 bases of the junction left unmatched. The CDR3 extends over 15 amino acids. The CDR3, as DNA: TGTGCCAGCAGTTCCGAGACAGGGAGTTATGAAAAACTGTTTTTT. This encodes CASSSETGSYEKLFF.